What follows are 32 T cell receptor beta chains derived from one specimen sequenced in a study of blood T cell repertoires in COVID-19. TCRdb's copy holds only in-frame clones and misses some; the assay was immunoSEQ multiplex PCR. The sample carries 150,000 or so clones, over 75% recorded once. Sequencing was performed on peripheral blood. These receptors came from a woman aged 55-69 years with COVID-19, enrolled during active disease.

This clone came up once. In DNA form, the CDR3 reads TGTGCCAGCAGGATACAGGGAACCGGGGAGCTGTTTTTT. The encoded protein is CASRIQGTGELFF. This chain uses TRBV2 with TRBJ2-2; a possible D gene is TRBD1 (6 bases). V shed 6 bases and J shed 5 bases, with 10 bases lying between them. Germline CDR1 SNHLY, CDR2 FYNNEI. The length of the CDR3 is 13 residues.

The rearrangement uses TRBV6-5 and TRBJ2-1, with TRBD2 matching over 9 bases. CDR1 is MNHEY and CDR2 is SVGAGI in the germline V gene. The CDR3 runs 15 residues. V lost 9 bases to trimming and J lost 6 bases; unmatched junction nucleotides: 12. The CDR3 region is CASRNGLAGSNEQFF. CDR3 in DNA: TGTGCCAGTAGGAATGGGCTAGCGGGGTCCAATGAGCAGTTCTTC.

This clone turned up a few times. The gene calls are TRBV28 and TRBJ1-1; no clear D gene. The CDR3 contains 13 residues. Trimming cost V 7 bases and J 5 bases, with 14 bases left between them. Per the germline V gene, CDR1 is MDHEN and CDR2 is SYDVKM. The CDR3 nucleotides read TGTGCCAGCACCCACGGGGTATGGACTGAAGCTTTCTTT. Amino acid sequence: CASTHGVWTEAFF.

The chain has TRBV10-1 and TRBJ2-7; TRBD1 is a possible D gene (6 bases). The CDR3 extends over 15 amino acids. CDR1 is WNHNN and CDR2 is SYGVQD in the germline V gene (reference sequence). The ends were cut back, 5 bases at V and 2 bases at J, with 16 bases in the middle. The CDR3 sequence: CASSSGQKVPYEQYF. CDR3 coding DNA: TGCGCCAGCAGTTCCGGACAGAAGGTCCCCTACGAGCAGTACTTC.

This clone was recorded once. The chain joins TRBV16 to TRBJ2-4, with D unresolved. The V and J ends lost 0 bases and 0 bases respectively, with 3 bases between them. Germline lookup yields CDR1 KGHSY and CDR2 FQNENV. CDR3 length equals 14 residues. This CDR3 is CASSQSLAKNIQYF. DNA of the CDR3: TGTGCCAGCAGCCAATCTCTAGCCAAAAACATTCAGTACTTC.

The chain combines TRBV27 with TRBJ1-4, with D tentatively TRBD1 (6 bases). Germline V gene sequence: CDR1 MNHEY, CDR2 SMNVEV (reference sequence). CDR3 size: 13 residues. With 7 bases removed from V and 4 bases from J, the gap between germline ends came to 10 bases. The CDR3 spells CASTRTVNEKLFF. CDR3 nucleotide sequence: TGTGCCAGCACCCGGACAGTTAATGAAAAACTGTTTTTT.

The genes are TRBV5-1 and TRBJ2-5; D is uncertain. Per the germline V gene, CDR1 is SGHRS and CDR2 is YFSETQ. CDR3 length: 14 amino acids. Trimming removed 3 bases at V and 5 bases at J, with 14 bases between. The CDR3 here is CASSSTPLRETQYF. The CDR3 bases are TGCGCCAGCAGCTCCACCCCCTTGAGGGAGACCCAGTACTTC.

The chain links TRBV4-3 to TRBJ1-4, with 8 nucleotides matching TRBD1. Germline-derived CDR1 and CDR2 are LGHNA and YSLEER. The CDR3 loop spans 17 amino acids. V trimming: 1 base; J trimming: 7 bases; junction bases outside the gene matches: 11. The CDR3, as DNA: TGCGCCAGCAGCCAAGCCCCCACCGGGACAGGTGGTGAAAAACTGTTTTTT. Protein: CASSQAPTGTGGEKLFF.

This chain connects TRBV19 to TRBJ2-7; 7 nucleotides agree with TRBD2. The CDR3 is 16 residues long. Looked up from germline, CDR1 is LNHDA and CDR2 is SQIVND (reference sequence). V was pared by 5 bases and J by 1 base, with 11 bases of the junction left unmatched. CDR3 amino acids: CASSAALRGYSYEQYF. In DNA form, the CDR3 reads TGTGCCAGTAGTGCCGCTTTGCGGGGGTATTCCTACGAGCAGTACTTC.

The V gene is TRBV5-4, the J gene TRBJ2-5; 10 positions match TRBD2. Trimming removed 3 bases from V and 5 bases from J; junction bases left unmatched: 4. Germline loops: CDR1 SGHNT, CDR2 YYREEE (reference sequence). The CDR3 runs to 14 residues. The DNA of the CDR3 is TGTGCCAGCAGCTCACTAGCGGGGTTGGAGACCCAGTACTTC. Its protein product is CASSSLAGLETQYF.

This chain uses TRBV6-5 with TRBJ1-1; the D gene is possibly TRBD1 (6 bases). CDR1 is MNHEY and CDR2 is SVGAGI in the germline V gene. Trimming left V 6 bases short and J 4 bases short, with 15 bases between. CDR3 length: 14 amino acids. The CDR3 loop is CASSRRGGGTEAFF. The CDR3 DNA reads TGTGCCAGCAGCCGCAGGGGAGGGGGCACTGAAGCTTTCTTT.

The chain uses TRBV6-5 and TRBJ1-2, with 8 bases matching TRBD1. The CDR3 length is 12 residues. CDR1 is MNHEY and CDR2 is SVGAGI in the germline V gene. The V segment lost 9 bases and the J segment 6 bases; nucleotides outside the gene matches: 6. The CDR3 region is CASSGTGDGYTF. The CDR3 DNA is TGTGCCAGTTCCGGGACAGGCGATGGCTACACCTTC.

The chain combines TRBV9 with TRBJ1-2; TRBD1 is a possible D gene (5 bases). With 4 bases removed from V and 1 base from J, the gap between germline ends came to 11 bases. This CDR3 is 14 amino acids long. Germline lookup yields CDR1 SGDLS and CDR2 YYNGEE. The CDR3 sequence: CASSRERGNYGYTF. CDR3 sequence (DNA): TGTGCCAGCAGCCGCGAAAGGGGTAACTATGGCTACACCTTC. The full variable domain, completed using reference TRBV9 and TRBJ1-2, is DSGVTQTPKHLITATGQRVTLRCSPRSGDLSVYWYQQSLDQGLQFLIQYYNGEERAKGNILERFSAQQFPDLHSELNLSSLELGDSALYFCASSRERGNYGYTFGSGTRLTVV.

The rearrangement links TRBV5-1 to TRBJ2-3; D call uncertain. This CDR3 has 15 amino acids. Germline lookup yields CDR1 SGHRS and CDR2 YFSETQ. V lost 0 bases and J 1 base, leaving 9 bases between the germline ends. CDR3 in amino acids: CASSLDPSRTDTQYF. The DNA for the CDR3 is TGCGCCAGCAGCTTGGACCCTAGTCGCACAGATACGCAGTATTTT.

This CDR3 reads CASSLRLRQRGTDTQYF. In nucleotides, the CDR3 is TGTGCCAGCAGCTTACGACTAAGGCAGCGGGGCACAGATACGCAGTATTTT. V is TRBV5-4 and J is TRBJ2-3; D possibly corresponds to TRBD2 (6 bases). Germline assignment: CDR1 SGHNT and CDR2 YYREEE (reference sequence). Trimming cost V 2 bases and J 1 base, with 17 bases left between them. The CDR3 runs to 17 residues.

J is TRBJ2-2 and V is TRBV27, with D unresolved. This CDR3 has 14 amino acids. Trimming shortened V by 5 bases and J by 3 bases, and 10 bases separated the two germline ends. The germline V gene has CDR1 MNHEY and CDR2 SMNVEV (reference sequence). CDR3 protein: CASSPPRYTGELFF. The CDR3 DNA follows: TGTGCCAGCAGTCCACCGCGGTACACCGGGGAGCTGTTTTTT.

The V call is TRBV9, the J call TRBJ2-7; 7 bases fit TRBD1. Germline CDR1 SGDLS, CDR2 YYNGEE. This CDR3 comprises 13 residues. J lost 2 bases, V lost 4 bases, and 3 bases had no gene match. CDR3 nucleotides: TGTGCCAGCAGCATCGGACAGGCCTACGAGCAGTACTTC. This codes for CASSIGQAYEQYF.

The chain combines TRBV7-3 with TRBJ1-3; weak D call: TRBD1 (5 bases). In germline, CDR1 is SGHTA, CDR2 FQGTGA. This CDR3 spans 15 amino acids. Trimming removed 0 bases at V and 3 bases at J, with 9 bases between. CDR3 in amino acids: CASSLTQGFGNTIYF. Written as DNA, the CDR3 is TGTGCCAGCAGCTTAACGCAGGGTTTTGGAAACACCATATATTTT.

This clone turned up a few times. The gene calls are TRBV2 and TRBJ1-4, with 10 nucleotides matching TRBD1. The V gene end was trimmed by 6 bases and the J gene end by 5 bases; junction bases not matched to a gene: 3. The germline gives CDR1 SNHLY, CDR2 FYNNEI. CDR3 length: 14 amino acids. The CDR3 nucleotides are TGTGCCAGCAGGAGGACAGGGGGAAATGAAAAACTGTTTTTT. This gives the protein CASRRTGGNEKLFF.

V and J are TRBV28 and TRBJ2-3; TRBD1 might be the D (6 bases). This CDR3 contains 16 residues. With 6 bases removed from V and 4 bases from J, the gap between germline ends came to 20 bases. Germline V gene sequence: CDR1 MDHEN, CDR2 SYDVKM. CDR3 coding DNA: TGTGCCAGCAGCCCCCGTTTGGGACGACAGGCAGATACGCAGTATTTT. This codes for CASSPRLGRQADTQYF.

This CDR3 is CASTEDNQETQYF. The CDR3 DNA reads as TGCGCCAGCACTGAGGACAACCAAGAGACCCAGTACTTC. V is TRBV5-1 and J is TRBJ2-5; D possibly corresponds to TRBD1 (5 bases). The V end lost 6 bases, the J end lost 0 bases, and 9 bases lay between the germline ends. The CDR3 is 13 amino acids. Per germline, CDR1 SGHRS and CDR2 YFSETQ. Complete variable domain (other parts from reference TRBV5-1 and TRBJ2-5): KAGVTQTPRYLIKTRGQQVTLSCSPISGHRSVSWYQQTPGQGLQFLFEYFSETQRNKGNFPGRFSGRQFSNSRSEMNVSTLELGDSALYLCASTEDNQETQYFGPGTRLLVL.

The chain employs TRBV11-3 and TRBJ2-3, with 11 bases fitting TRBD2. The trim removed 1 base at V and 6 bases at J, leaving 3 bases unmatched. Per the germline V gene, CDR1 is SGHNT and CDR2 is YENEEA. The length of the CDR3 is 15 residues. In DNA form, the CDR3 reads TGTGCCAGCAGCTTAGTCACTAGCGGGGGTGATACGCAGTATTTT. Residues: CASSLVTSGGDTQYF.

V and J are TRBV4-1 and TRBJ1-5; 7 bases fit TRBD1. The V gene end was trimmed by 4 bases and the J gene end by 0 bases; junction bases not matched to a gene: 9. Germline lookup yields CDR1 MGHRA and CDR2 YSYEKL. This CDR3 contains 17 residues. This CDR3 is CASSRWTGANSNQPQHF. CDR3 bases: TGCGCCAGCAGCCGATGGACAGGAGCAAATAGCAATCAGCCCCAGCATTTT.

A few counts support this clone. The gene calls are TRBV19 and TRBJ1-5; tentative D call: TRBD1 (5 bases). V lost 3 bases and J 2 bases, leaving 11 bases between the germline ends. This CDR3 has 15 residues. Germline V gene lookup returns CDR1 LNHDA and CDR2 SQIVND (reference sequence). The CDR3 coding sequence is TGTGCCAGTAGTATCTCATCGGGGGGCAATCAGCCCCAGCATTTT. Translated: CASSISSGGNQPQHF.

The CDR3 DNA sequence: TGTGCCAGCAGCTTAGCGCAGGGTAGGAGCAATCAGCCCCAGCATTTT. Residues: CASSLAQGRSNQPQHF. This rearrangement joins TRBV7-6 to TRBJ1-5; tentative D call: TRBD1 (5 bases). The CDR3 contains 16 residues. Germline V gene data show CDR1 as SGHVS and CDR2 as FNYEAQ. V was trimmed by 0 bases and J by 1 base, leaving 10 bases between them.

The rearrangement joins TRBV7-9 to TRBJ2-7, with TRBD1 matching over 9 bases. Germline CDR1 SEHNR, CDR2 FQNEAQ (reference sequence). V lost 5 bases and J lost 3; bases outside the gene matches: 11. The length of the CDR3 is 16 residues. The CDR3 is CASSELGQGYSYEQYF. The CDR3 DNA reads TGTGCCAGCAGCGAACTGGGACAGGGATACAGCTACGAGCAGTACTTC.

The CDR3 nucleotides are TGTGCCAGCATACTACGATGGACAGGGGTGAACACTGAAGCTTTCTTT. Its protein is CASILRWTGVNTEAFF. The V call is TRBV27, the J call TRBJ1-1, with 9 bases matching TRBD1. The CDR3 is made up of 16 amino acids. Germline CDR1 reads MNHEY; CDR2 reads SMNVEV (reference sequence). The V and J ends lost 7 bases and 0 bases, in that order; junction bases with no gene match: 9.

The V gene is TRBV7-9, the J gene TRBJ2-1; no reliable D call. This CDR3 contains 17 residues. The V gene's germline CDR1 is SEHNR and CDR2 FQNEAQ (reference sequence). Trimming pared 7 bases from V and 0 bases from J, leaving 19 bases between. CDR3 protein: CASTQTAPASSYNEQFF. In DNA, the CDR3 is TGTGCCAGCACCCAGACTGCGCCGGCAAGCTCCTACAATGAGCAGTTCTTC. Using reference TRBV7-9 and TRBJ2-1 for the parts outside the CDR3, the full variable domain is DTGVSQNPRHKITKRGQNVTFRCDPISEHNRLYWYRQTLGQGPEFLTYFQNEAQLEKSRLLSDRFSAERPKGSFSTLEIQRTEQGDSAMYLCASTQTAPASSYNEQFFGPGTRLTVL.

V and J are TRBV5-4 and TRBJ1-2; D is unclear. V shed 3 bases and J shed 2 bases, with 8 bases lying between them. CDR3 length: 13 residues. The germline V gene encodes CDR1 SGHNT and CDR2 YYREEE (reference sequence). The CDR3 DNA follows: TGTGCCAGCAGCTCGCCAGGAAACTATGGCTACACCTTC. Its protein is CASSSPGNYGYTF.

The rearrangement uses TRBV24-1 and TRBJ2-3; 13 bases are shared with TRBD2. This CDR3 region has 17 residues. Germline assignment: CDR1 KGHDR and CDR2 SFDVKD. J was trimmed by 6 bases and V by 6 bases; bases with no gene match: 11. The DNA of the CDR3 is TGTGCCACCAGTAACGTCCAGACTAGCGGGGGGTGGGATACGCAGTATTTT. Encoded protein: CATSNVQTSGGWDTQYF.

CDR3 residues: CASSDPQAANTGELFF. CDR3 DNA sequence: TGTGCCAGCAGTGACCCTCAAGCGGCGAACACCGGGGAGCTGTTTTTT. This rearrangement joins TRBV6-1 to TRBJ2-2, with a tentative D call TRBD2 (5 bases). V was trimmed by 3 bases and J by 0 bases, leaving 11 bases between them. The CDR3 length is 16 residues. Germline V gene lookup returns CDR1 MNHNS and CDR2 SASEGT.

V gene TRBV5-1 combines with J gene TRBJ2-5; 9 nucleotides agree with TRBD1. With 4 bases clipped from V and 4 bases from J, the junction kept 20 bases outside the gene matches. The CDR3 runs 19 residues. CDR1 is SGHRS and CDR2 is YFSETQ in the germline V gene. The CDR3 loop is CASSVQGALSAGSSETQYF. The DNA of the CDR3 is TGCGCCAGCAGCGTACAGGGGGCATTAAGCGCGGGGAGTTCAGAGACCCAGTACTTC. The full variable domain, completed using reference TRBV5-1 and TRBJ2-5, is KAGVTQTPRYLIKTRGQQVTLSCSPISGHRSVSWYQQTPGQGLQFLFEYFSETQRNKGNFPGRFSGRQFSNSRSEMNVSTLELGDSALYLCASSVQGALSAGSSETQYFGPGTRLLVL.